This TCR beta chain was recorded in a study of blood T cell repertoires in COVID-19. Background on the study: There were acute and convalescent COVID-19 samples, and they came from the United States, Italy and Spain. Sources were T cells, B-cell-depleted T cells, or PBMCs; the material itself was cDNA or gDNA.

This CDR3 comprises 17 residues. The V and J ends lost 5 bases and 3 bases respectively, with 20 bases between them. Germline V gives CDR1 MNHEY, CDR2 SVGEGT. Source study methods: Reference gene primer amplification gave nucleated cell count estimates. The repertoire was sequenced with immunoSEQ multiplex PCR; TCRdb's copy has only in-frame clones and lacks some. The D gene and trimming were derived from the DNA, and the V and J assignments and clone size from that table. Here the sample spans roughly 250,000 clones, about 89% being singletons. The chain couples TRBV6-2 or TRBV6-3 to TRBJ2-1; D may be TRBD1 (6 bases). Sample: peripheral blood. The TCR comes from a man aged 40-49 years who had recovered from COVID-19. The CDR3 loop reads CASSLHREKRSYNEQFF. CDR3 DNA: TGTGCCAGCAGTCTTCACAGGGAGAAAAGGAGCTACAATGAGCAGTTCTTC.